Presented here are 14 T cell receptor beta chains from one specimen sequenced in a study of vaccination effects on CD4 cells after COVID-19. Antigens for these TCRs are unknown. Clones were read by immunoSEQ multiplex PCR, and TCRdb kept only the in-frame ones, dropping some. The data hold 25,000 or so clones, with roughly two thirds observed a single time. Before sequencing took place, the ViraFEST assay used viral peptide pools to expand antigen-specific CD4+ T cells. Scientists isolated CD4+ T cells after a roughly 10-day culture period ended. Negative nucleocapsid antibody tests before and after vaccination confirmed no previous SARS-CoV-2 infection. The sample in question was CD4+ T cells from PBMCs cultured with SARS-CoV-2 spike peptides, obtained before COVID-19 vaccination. The receptors come from a human donor who received a COVID-19 vaccine.

The V call is TRBV29-1, the J call TRBJ1-1; weak D call: TRBD1 (5 bases). The CDR3 consists of 11 residues. Trimming cost V 4 bases and J 6 bases, with 9 bases left between them. CDR1 is SQVTM, CDR2 ANQGSEA, per germline. This CDR3 reads CSVARAAEAFF. CDR3 nucleotides: TGCAGCGTTGCCAGGGCGGCTGAAGCTTTCTTT.

The chain uses TRBV7-9 and TRBJ2-7, with D possibly matching TRBD2 (6 bases). The CDR3 consists of 15 residues. The V end was cut by 3 bases, the J end by 6 bases, with 18 bases between. The germline CDR1 and CDR2 sequences are SEHNR and FQNEAQ (reference sequence). CDR3 region: CASSFRERGAGEQYF. The DNA of the CDR3 is TGTGCCAGCAGCTTTCGGGAGAGGGGAGCCGGCGAGCAGTACTTC.

The gene calls are TRBV3-1 (or the pseudogene TRBV3-2) and TRBJ1-2; D call uncertain. Germline V gene sequence: CDR1 LGHDT, CDR2 YNNKEL (reference sequence). V was cut by 1 base and J by 4 bases, with 13 bases left in between. This CDR3 has 15 amino acids. The CDR3 loop reads CASSQVGFNSYGYTF. The CDR3 coding sequence is TGTGCCAGCAGCCAAGTAGGTTTCAACTCCTATGGCTACACCTTC.

For this clone: A junction end diverges from the germline sequence, so it may reflect a read error. The rearrangement joins TRBV5-1 to TRBJ2-1, with a tentative D call TRBD2 (5 bases). The germline V gene has CDR1 SGHRS and CDR2 YFSETQ. There are 14 residues in the CDR3. CDR3 region: CASTSEDLAGPRVF. The CDR3 nucleotides read TGCGCCAGCACTTCCGAGGACTTGGCGGGCCCGAGGGTCTTC. Full variable domain (missing parts from reference TRBV5-1 and TRBJ2-1): KAGVTQTPRYLIKTRGQQVTLSCSPISGHRSVSWYQQTPGQGLQFLFEYFSETQRNKGNFPGRFSGRQFSNSRSEMNVSTLELGDSALYLCASTSEDLAGPRVFGPGTRLTVL.

The chain recombines TRBV5-6 with TRBJ1-2; no clear D gene. Between the trimmed V and J ends, which lost 1 base and 6 bases, there was a span of 7 bases. Per germline, CDR1 SGHDT and CDR2 YYEEEE. This CDR3 region has 12 residues. CDR3 protein: CASSLTENGYTF. Written as DNA, the CDR3 is TGTGCCAGCAGCTTGACCGAGAATGGCTACACCTTC. Combining the CDR3 with reference TRBV5-6 and TRBJ1-2 gives the whole variable domain DAGVTQSPTHLIKTRGQQVTLRCSPKSGHDTVSWYQQALGQGPQFIFQYYEEEERQRGNFPDRFSGHQFPNYSSELNVNALLLGDSALYLCASSLTENGYTFGSGTRLTVV.

The V gene is TRBV10-1, the J gene TRBJ1-6; TRBD1 might be the D (6 bases). The CDR3 sequence is 15 residues long. Trimming cost V 7 bases and J 5 bases, with 15 bases left between them. The germline V gene encodes CDR1 WNHNN and CDR2 SYGVQD (reference sequence). The CDR3 loop is CASTRDTANNSPLHF. In DNA form, the CDR3 reads TGCGCCAGCACTCGGGACACCGCTAATAATTCACCCCTCCACTTT.

The rearrangement links TRBV24-1 to TRBJ1-2, with D hard to call. The CDR3 runs to 13 residues. Trimming removed 0 bases at V and 3 bases at J, with 4 bases between. In germline, CDR1 is KGHDR, CDR2 SFDVKD. The chain's CDR3 is CATSDLADYGYTF. DNA of the CDR3: TGTGCCACCAGTGATTTGGCAGACTATGGCTACACCTTC.

This clone appeared a single time. The chain employs TRBV11-2 and TRBJ2-5; D may correspond to TRBD1 or TRBD2 (7 bases each). Trimming cost V 4 bases and J 4 bases, with 13 bases left between them. This CDR3 comprises 14 residues. Per the germline V gene, CDR1 is SGHAT and CDR2 is FQNNGV. This CDR3 is CASSYQGGVETQYF. The DNA of the CDR3 is TGTGCCAGCAGCTACCAGGGGGGGGTAGAGACCCAGTACTTC.

This clone occurred a few times. The rearrangement joins TRBV3-1 (or the pseudogene TRBV3-2) to TRBJ2-1, with 7 bases fitting TRBD2. Germline V gives CDR1 LGHDT, CDR2 YNNKEL (reference sequence). The CDR3 contains 15 residues. V shed 1 base and J 0 bases; nucleotides not matched to a gene: 0. CDR3: CASSQVAGSYNEQFF. For the CDR3, the DNA is TGTGCCAGCAGCCAAGTAGCGGGCTCCTACAATGAGCAGTTCTTC.

There are a few counts of this clone. J is TRBJ2-5 and V is TRBV4-1; 7 positions agree with TRBD2. Germline trimming cut 3 bases from V and 3 bases from J; bases unmatched to any gene: 22. Germline CDR1 is MGHRA and CDR2 is YSYEKL. The CDR3 covers 20 residues. CDR3 amino acids: CASSHFRWEASGTVEETQYF. The CDR3 region has the DNA TGCGCCAGCAGCCACTTCCGATGGGAGGCTAGCGGCACTGTTGAAGAGACCCAGTACTTC.

This clone was recorded once. This chain links TRBV25-1 with TRBJ1-1, with a possible D match to TRBD1 (5 bases). V lost 1 base, J lost 4 bases, and 10 bases lay in between. Germline loops: CDR1 MGHDK, CDR2 SYGVNS. The CDR3 sequence is 14 residues long. The CDR3 coding sequence is TGTGCCAGCAGTGAATCCCAGGGAACCACTGAAGCTTTCTTT. It yields the protein CASSESQGTTEAFF.

The V call is TRBV6-1, the J call TRBJ2-3; a weak D match, TRBD2 (5 bases). With 3 bases removed from V and 1 base from J, the gap between germline ends came to 11 bases. The germline V gene encodes CDR1 MNHNS and CDR2 SASEGT. The CDR3 extends over 15 amino acids. CDR3 region: CASSDRPGGTDTQYF. CDR3 nucleotide sequence: TGTGCCAGCAGTGACCGACCCGGGGGCACAGATACGCAGTATTTT.

Here the CDR3 reads CAGKEEAEAFF. CDR3 sequence (DNA): TGTGCCGGGAAGGAGGAGGCTGAAGCTTTCTTT. The chain is built from TRBV11-3 and TRBJ1-1; D gene ambiguous. Trimming took off 11 bases at V and 6 bases at J, with 13 bases between the two ends. Germline V CDR1 and CDR2: SGHNT, YENEEA. This CDR3 has 11 residues.

The V call is TRBV7-9, the J call TRBJ1-4; TRBD1 agrees at 9 bases. V gave up 1 base and J gave up 8 bases; unmatched junction bases: 5. Germline V gene lookup returns CDR1 SEHNR and CDR2 FQNEAQ (reference sequence). The CDR3 spans 15 residues. In nucleotides, the CDR3 is TGTGCCAGCAGCTTAGGAGGGACAGGGCGGGAAAAACTGTTTTTT. It translates to CASSLGGTGREKLFF.